These 19 T cell receptor beta chains were all obtained from the same sample, sequenced in a study of T cell repertoires in cytomegalovirus infection (dated by TCRdb to between 2019 and 2020). The antigens of these receptors remain unknown. The treatment or condition label, read with the paper, signifies: in vitro stimulation with specific CMV peptide epitopes to enrich CMV-specific T cells. Sequenced on an Illumina HiSeq 1500. TCRdb took the public reads, trimmed them with fastp at Q25, ran MiXCR for clone calling and kept in-frame beta chains. Every entry covers one CDR3 protein and lists the most common genes and DNA from its rows. The sample table lists approximately 350,000 distinct CDR3 sequences, about 32% of them with a count of one. The ten largest clones add up to about 13% of the sample. Here the sequenced sample was cultured PBMCs, taken from culture after CMV antigen stimulation. The receptors shown here come from a human donor in good health (CMV status not recorded). Some clones in this sample may be carry-over from other donors' samples.

The chain couples TRBV4-1 to TRBJ2-7, with 7 bases matching TRBD2. Germline lookup yields CDR1 MGHRA and CDR2 YSYEKL. There are 14 residues in the CDR3. J was trimmed by 6 bases and V by 4 bases; bases with no gene match: 9. The CDR3 DNA sequence: TGCGCCAGCAGCCCTTACGCGGGAGAGCGCGAGCAGTACTTC. It codes for CASSPYAGEREQYF.

This chain connects TRBV12-3 or TRBV12-4 to TRBJ1-5; D remains ambiguous. The V end was cut by 6 bases, the J end by 9 bases, with 15 bases between. This CDR3 contains 13 residues. CDR3 nucleotides: TGTGCCAGCAGCGGCGGCGGCCCGGTGCCCCAGCATTTT. This encodes CASSGGGPVPQHF.

V is TRBV6-2 or TRBV6-3 and J is TRBJ2-1; D ambiguous. The CDR3 loop spans 16 amino acids. Germline CDR1 reads MNHEY; CDR2 reads SVGEGT. The V gene lost 2 bases and the J gene lost 0 bases, with 11 bases spanning the gap. CDR3 sequence reads: CASSYTPGYSYNEQFF. For the CDR3, the DNA is TGTGCCAGCAGTTACACTCCTGGGTACTCCTACAATGAGCAGTTCTTC.

There are a few counts of this clonotype. The chain employs TRBV6-5 and TRBJ2-3; D uncertain. The CDR3 extends over 13 amino acids. CDR1 MNHEY and CDR2 SVGAGI come from the germline V gene. Trimming took off 6 bases at V and 4 bases at J, with 11 bases between the two ends. CDR3 bases: TGTGCCAGCAGCCGACTGATAGCAGATACGCAGTATTTT. Encoded protein: CASSRLIADTQYF.

The CDR3: CSASQTSGSGQYF. The DNA for the CDR3 is TGCAGTGCTAGCCAGACTAGCGGGAGTGGGCAGTACTTC. The V and J genes are TRBV20-1 and TRBJ2-7, with 12 bases that match TRBD2. This CDR3 contains 13 residues. V lost 3 bases, J lost 9 bases, and 6 bases stayed unmatched. Germline V lookup: CDR1 DFQATT, CDR2 SNEGSKA (reference sequence).

This clonotype showed up many times. This rearrangement joins TRBV7-2 to TRBJ2-7; 8 bases map to TRBD2. This CDR3 contains 14 residues. The V segment lost 1 base and the J segment 5 bases; nucleotides outside the gene matches: 4. CDR1 and CDR2 from the germline V gene are SGHTA and FQGNSA. The CDR3 DNA reads as TGTGCCAGCAGCTTAGGGGGACTAGGCCACGAGCAGTACGTC. Its translation: CASSLGGLGHEQYV.

This clonotype appeared a few times. Given a much more abundant clone one base away, this may be a read error. The rearrangement links TRBV7-2 to TRBJ2-1; D not certain. Germline V gene sequence: CDR1 SGHTA, CDR2 FQGNSA. The CDR3 sequence is 11 residues long. V was cut by 3 bases and J by 8 bases, with 5 bases left in between. The CDR3 DNA is TGTGCCAGCAGCTTTCGCTATGAGCAGTTCTTC. Protein sequence: CASSFRYEQFF.

This clonotype is a singleton in its sample. The J gene is TRBJ2-1, the V gene TRBV12-3 or TRBV12-4; D is possibly TRBD2 (5 bases). The CDR3 has 14 amino acids. Trimming shortened V by 5 bases and J by 4 bases, and 12 bases separated the two germline ends. The CDR3 DNA reads TGTGCCAGCAGTGCCCTAGCTATTTACAATGAGCAGTTCTTC. Encoded protein: CASSALAIYNEQFF.

This clonotype was counted at least ten times. V gene TRBV7-2 combines with J gene TRBJ2-5; tentatively, D is TRBD1 or TRBD2 (6 bases each). Germline CDR1 reads SGHTA; CDR2 reads FQGNSA. The CDR3 is 15 amino acids. The V gene lost 7 bases and the J gene lost 1 base, with 16 bases spanning the gap. CDR3 nucleotide sequence: TGTGCCAGCAACCGGGGGTGGGGGCTCCAAGAGACCCAGTACTTC. Its translation is CASNRGWGLQETQYF.

This clonotype was counted only a few times. The rearrangement joins TRBV6-5 to TRBJ1-5, with 8 bases that match TRBD1. The CDR3 has 15 amino acids. Germline CDR1 and CDR2: MNHEY and SVGAGI. J lost 6 bases, V lost 4 bases, and 8 bases had no gene match. The chain's CDR3 is CASSLSTGAGQPQHF. CDR3 DNA sequence: TGTGCCAGCAGTTTATCGACAGGGGCGGGTCAGCCCCAGCATTTT.

This chain uses TRBV6-2 or TRBV6-3 with TRBJ2-5; TRBD1 is a possible D gene (6 bases). Trimming left V 7 bases short and J 4 bases short, with 19 bases between. The V gene's germline CDR1 is MNHEY and CDR2 SVGEGT. The CDR3 runs 15 residues. This CDR3 reads CASNWGRTVIETQYF. The CDR3 DNA is TGTGCCAGCAATTGGGGGCGGACCGTCATAGAGACCCAGTACTTC.

This clonotype was seen ten or more times. V and J are TRBV6-2 or TRBV6-3 and TRBJ2-5; 11 bases match TRBD2. This CDR3 is 16 amino acids long. Looked up from germline, CDR1 is MNHEY and CDR2 is SVGEGT. J lost 0 bases, V lost 2 bases, and 2 bases had no gene match. This CDR3 reads CASSYGTSGDQETQYF. CDR3 DNA sequence: TGTGCCAGCAGTTACGGGACTAGCGGAGACCAAGAGACCCAGTACTTC.

The chain uses TRBV28 and TRBJ1-2; 7 positions match TRBD1. V gave up 3 bases and J gave up 2 bases; unmatched junction bases: 3. The CDR3 is 14 residues long. Germline V gene sequence: CDR1 MDHEN, CDR2 SYDVKM. The CDR3 spells CASSLRGRNYGYTF. The CDR3 DNA reads TGTGCCAGCAGTTTGAGGGGGCGGAACTATGGCTACACCTTC.

In its sample, this clonotype was seen a few times. This rearrangement joins TRBV27 to TRBJ2-7, with a tentative D call TRBD1 (6 bases). The CDR3 is 16 residues long. Germline lookup yields CDR1 MNHEY and CDR2 SMNVEV (reference sequence). V was clipped by 8 bases and J by 7 bases, with 27 bases between them. The CDR3 loop is CASEALPGTSEGEQYF. DNA of the CDR3: TGTGCCAGCGAAGCGCTCCCCGGGACATCAGAAGGGGAGCAGTACTTC.

This clonotype showed up just a few times. The V call is TRBV12-3 or TRBV12-4, the J call TRBJ2-1; 11 nucleotides line up with TRBD2. V lost 3 bases to trimming and J lost 7 bases; unmatched junction nucleotides: 8. This CDR3 comprises 16 residues. The CDR3: CASSFLLAGVRNEQFF. The CDR3 region has the DNA TGTGCCAGCAGTTTTTTACTAGCGGGAGTCAGGAATGAGCAGTTCTTC.

The CDR3 nucleotides read TGTGCCAGCAGCTTCGACCCAAACAGGGGGGTCGGCTATGGCTACACCTTC. The encoded protein is CASSFDPNRGVGYGYTF. V and J are TRBV7-2 and TRBJ1-2, with 8 bases that match TRBD1. The V gene's germline CDR1 is SGHTA and CDR2 FQGNSA. CDR3 size: 17 residues. The V segment lost 3 bases and the J segment 4 bases; nucleotides outside the gene matches: 13.

This chain connects TRBV6-5 to TRBJ1-6, with D perhaps matching TRBD1 (6 bases). V was trimmed by 5 bases and J by 6 bases, leaving 20 bases between them. The CDR3 has 17 amino acids. From germline, CDR1 is MNHEY and CDR2 SVGAGI. The CDR3 DNA sequence: TGTGCCAGCAGTGAATTTTCAGGGGACGACTCTAATTCACCCCTCCACTTT. This encodes CASSEFSGDDSNSPLHF.

This clonotype turned up a few times. The chain links TRBV7-3 to TRBJ2-1; 8 bases match TRBD1. This CDR3 comprises 14 residues. V was pared by 3 bases and J by 6 bases, with 4 bases of the junction left unmatched. Germline V CDR1 and CDR2: SGHTA, FQGTGA. In DNA, the CDR3 is TGTGCCAGCAGCTTTACAGGGGGTCGCAATGAGCAGTTCTTC. Residues: CASSFTGGRNEQFF. The full variable domain, completed using reference TRBV7-3 and TRBJ2-1, is GAGVSQTPSNKVTEKGKYVELRCDPISGHTALYWYRQSLGQGPEFLIYFQGTGAADDSGLPNDRFFAVRPEGSVSTLKIQRTERGDSAVYLCASSFTGGRNEQFFGPGTRLTVL.

This rearrangement joins TRBV5-4 to TRBJ2-1, with 9 bases that match TRBD2. Per the germline V gene, CDR1 is SGHNT and CDR2 is YYREEE (reference sequence). The CDR3 runs 14 residues. V was clipped by 1 base and J by 11 bases; unmatched bases: 7. Written as DNA, the CDR3 is TGTGCCAGCAGCTTGAAGTTAGCGGGAGCCCAGCAGTTCTTC. Its protein product is CASSLKLAGAQQFF.